The clone carrying this T cell receptor (beta chain) was observed a handful of times. The entry originates in a study of blood T cell repertoires in COVID-19. The germline CDR1 and CDR2 sequences are SGHNT and YYREEE (reference sequence). The CDR3 is 14 residues long. The ends lost 4 bases at V and 8 bases at J; junction bases unmatched: 9. Sequenced by immunoSEQ multiplex PCR; TCRdb stores in-frame clones only, minus some. Among 200,000 to 250,000 clones, around 84% were seen once, and the ten largest hold about 7.1%. The sample taken for sequencing was peripheral blood. The sequence was collected from a woman in her 70s with active or convalescent COVID-19. The genes are TRBV5-4 and TRBJ1-2, with 9 bases matching TRBD1. The CDR3: CASSQVGQGYGYTF. CDR3 nucleotides: TGTGCCAGCAGCCAGGTTGGACAGGGGTACGGCTACACCTTC.